This T cell receptor beta chain was identified during a study of CD8+CD57+ T cells in acquired aplastic anemia. Study in general: An average of roughly 3 ug of DNA was obtained from sorted CD4+ and CD8+ cells.

Overall study findings and caveats: Controls did not differ significantly from patients in CD8+ Simpson's diversity. Roughly 28 was the count of CD8+ CDR3 sequences that patients shared with controls.

CDR1 is SGHTA and CDR2 is FQGNSA in the germline V gene. The V end lost 4 bases, the J end lost 5 bases, and 12 bases lay between the germline ends. The CDR3 length is 14 residues. This clonotype came up a few times. As yet, its antigen is unknown. It was genomic DNA that served as the template for profiling TCR beta VDJ and CDR3. TCRdb independently ran MiXCR on the reads; one entry per CDR3 protein. Seen here are 250,000 to 300,000 distinct CDR3 sequences, roughly half observed once, and the top ten hold approximately 8%. The chain employs TRBV7-2 and TRBJ2-1; TRBD1 is a possible D gene (6 bases). What was sequenced was sorted CD4+, CD8+, or CD8+CD57+ T cells (not recorded which) from PBMCs. The receptor was derived from a human donor with severe aplastic anemia or a healthy control (not recorded which). CDR3 loop: CASSSPGQHNEQFF. CDR3 DNA: TGTGCCAGCAGCTCACCGGGACAACACAATGAGCAGTTCTTC.